This T cell receptor (beta chain) is drawn from a study of shared clonotypes between healthy human individuals. General study points: Researchers sampled only blood; tissue repertoires likely differ.

The V and J ends lost 9 bases and 1 base respectively, with 9 bases between them. The CDR3 runs to 12 residues. Germline lookup yields CDR1 LGHNT and CDR2 FRNRAP. This was a deep-level run. Each cell subset's genomic DNA was divided evenly among several immunoSEQ plates. Assay used: immunoSEQ multiplex PCR; TCRdb lists only in-frame clones, some missing. The repertoire consists of a few hundred thousand clones, with approximately 71% occurring once and the leading ten covering around 12%. About 90 million PBMCs supplied genomic DNA for unsorted samples. Points on this clone: The antigen remains unidentified.

The specimen was PBMCs. The V gene is TRBV12-5, the J gene TRBJ1-1, with unresolved D. The receptor was derived from a woman aged 40 to 49 in good health. Some clones in this sample may be carry-over from other donors' samples. CDR3 in DNA: TGTGCTAGCGACGCCCGGAACACTGAAGCTTTCTTT. Its translation is CASDARNTEAFF.